This entry describes one T cell receptor (beta chain). The antigen remains unidentified. This sample is part of a study of Ad26.COV2.S vaccination and SARS-CoV-2 variants. Study-wide findings and caveats: TCR breadth and depth analyses may have underestimated total T cell responses.

CDR3 length: 14 residues. The germline CDR1 and CDR2 sequences are MNHEY and SVGAGI. The V gene end was trimmed by 5 bases and the J gene end by 5 bases; junction bases not matched to a gene: 3. The protocol was immunoSEQ multiplex PCR, while the TCRdb copy is restricted to in-frame clones and leaves out a portion. Among 410,000 or so clones listed, 75% to 95% were seen once. Treatment indicated: 15 to 20 received Ad26.COV2.S at low or high dose, single or two shots; 5 received placebo; per-sample allocation not given. Samples were taken on day 63 after the first vaccine or placebo injection. The sample here was peripheral blood, taken in a trial of Ad26.COV2.S vaccine versus placebo. This sequence was found in a person between 18 and 65 years old who received the Ad26.COV2.S COVID-19 vaccine or a placebo. The V call is TRBV6-5, the J call TRBJ1-1; TRBD1 matches at 12 bases. CDR3 protein: CASSRDRGLTEAFF. The CDR3 DNA reads as TGTGCCAGCAGTCGGGACAGGGGGCTTACTGAAGCTTTCTTT.